This TCR beta chain originates from a study of chemoradiotherapy in HPV16-positive cancers. On the study more broadly: Functional T-cell assays on two HPV16-positive patients' cells defined candidate HPV-specific clones and common TCR motifs.

General study results and limits: For HPV16-positive patients, expanding HPV-responsive T cells associated with longer recurrence-free survival. During treatment, candidate HPV-specific clones and E7-related motifs expanded in tumor.

Concerning this clone itself: Its target is not known.

This CDR3 has 11 amino acids. CDR1 is MNHEY, CDR2 SVGAGI, per germline. The V gene lost 6 bases and the J gene lost 3 bases, with 6 bases spanning the gap. Repertoires were generated with immunoSEQ multiplex PCR, while TCRdb's copy carries only in-frame clones and drops some. The sample lists 30,000 to 40,000 clones, about 88% occurring once. The receptor was isolated from a human donor with HPV-associated anogenital cancer. The J gene is TRBJ2-7, the V gene TRBV6-5; D is unresolved. Sequences were derived from blood, sampled from a patient who underwent chemoradiotherapy. CDR3 residues: CASSSYYEQYF. CDR3 DNA: TGTGCCAGCAGCTCCTACTACGAGCAGTACTTC.